A selection of T cell receptor beta chains follows, all from one sample in a study of blood T cells in healthy people across ages. A single record per CDR3 protein comes from TCRdb applying MiXCR to the 5' RACE reads. The sample has about 730,000 distinct CDR3 sequences, about 40% seen once; the top ten hold less than 25%. Material: blood. The receptors derive from a woman in her fifties or sixties in good health. CDR3s include the opening cysteine and the closing phenylalanine or tryptophan.

TRBV7-9	TRBJ2-1	CASSLAGAGGNNEQFF
TRBV27	TRBJ2-1	CASSLAEPLVVSYNEQFF
TRBV7-2	TRBJ2-2	CASRHLGTRTGELFF
TRBV20-1	TRBJ2-6	CSAKDGGVSGANVLTF
TRBV30	TRBJ1-2	CAWSEVNYGYTF
TRBV3-1	TRBJ2-1	CASSQEVSGSSYNEQFF
TRBV20-1	-	CSARDLGQSYEQYF
TRBV5-5	TRBJ1-1	CASSSTGEISEAFF
TRBV5-1	TRBJ2-5	CASTSTGTGGSETQYF
TRBV20-1	TRBJ2-1	CSANTGAHNNEQFF
TRBV4-3	TRBJ2-3	CASSHQRGGGADTQYF
TRBV20-1	TRBJ2-7	CSARDDRAPEYEQYF
TRBV10-3	TRBJ2-3	CAISPGLATDTQYF
TRBV28	TRBJ2-1	CASSAQGQGYNEQFF
TRBV28	TRBJ1-2	CAISVGFGYTF
TRBV12-3/TRBV12-4	TRBJ2-7	CASSLTLTYEQYF
TRBV2	TRBJ2-7	CASTVSDSYEQYF
TRBV6-5	TRBJ2-1	CASSDLSGGGEQFF
TRBV7-2	TRBJ2-7	CASSSQAGGGSSYEQYF
TRBV3-1	TRBJ2-3	CASSHPGGSQYF
TRBV5-1	TRBJ2-3	CASSHGNMEVDTQYF
TRBV5-5	-	CASTAGLAEQYF
TRBV5-1	TRBJ2-2	CASSPPGLAGSGELFF
TRBV9	TRBJ2-3	CASSVGGSTDMQYF
TRBV12-3/TRBV12-4	TRBJ2-3	CASSWDRFTDTQYF
TRBV29-1	TRBJ2-3	CSQAGGDTQYF
TRBV12-3/TRBV12-4	TRBJ2-7	CATARGGEQYF
TRBV18	TRBJ2-7	CASSSEGRRRDQYF
TRBV28	TRBJ2-7	CASTPQGESPYEQYF
TRBV10-2	TRBJ1-1	CASSEMVGGAYIGAFF
TRBV24-1	TRBJ1-4	CATSDSSTATNEKLFF
TRBV10-3	TRBJ2-1	CAISGPWHMGSYNEQFF
TRBV6-5	TRBJ2-1	CASSYPSGGAYSSYNEQFF
TRBV12-3/TRBV12-4	TRBJ2-3	CASSYRDRVTDTQYF
TRBV3-1	TRBJ2-3	CASETGDTQYF
TRBV7-9	TRBJ2-5	CASSLLEQGAQYF
TRBV12-3/TRBV12-4	TRBJ1-1	CASNNRGQDTEAFF
TRBV2	TRBJ2-3	CASSERLGTQYF
TRBV29-1	TRBJ2-5	CSVVPRTGLGETQYF
TRBV10-3	TRBJ2-2	CAISGSANTGELFF